The present T cell receptor (beta chain) was sequenced within a study of T cells in Graves' hyperthyroidism and ophthalmopathy. Notes on the study in general: In the analysis, a 13 V-J model separated ophthalmopathy from stable hyperthyroidism.

Amplification targeted TCR beta CDR3 regions from RNA transcripts. Using the HTBI primer set, a first-round RT-PCR was run on the TCR CDR3. TCRdb re-called the multiplex PCR reads through MiXCR, storing one row per CDR3 protein. The table includes more than 500,000 distinct CDR3 sequences, roughly 15% detected once. The study based diagnoses on clinical symptoms, serum thyroxine and TRAb, thyroid ultrasound and orbital computed tomography. The CDR3 covers 13 residues. CDR1 and CDR2 from the germline V gene are MRHNA and SNTAGT. Trimming at V came to 6 bases and at J to 4 bases, leaving 3 bases not matched to a gene. This clonotype has ten or more counts. What it binds is unknown.

The specimen was blood. The V and J genes are TRBV6-4 and TRBJ1-2; 9 nucleotides match TRBD1. The sequence derives from a woman between 40 and 55 years old with Graves' ophthalmopathy. CDR3 nucleotides: TGTGCCAGCAGGGCGACAGGGGGCTATGGCTACACCTTC. Protein: CASRATGGYGYTF.